Listed below are T cell receptor beta chains from one sample, sequenced in a study of Graves' ophthalmopathy and Graves' hyperthyroidism. MiXCR, run by TCRdb on the multiplex PCR reads, gives a single entry per CDR3 protein. The sample includes 170,000 or so distinct CDR3 sequences, approximately 40% of them seen just once. The specimen was peripheral blood. The receptors shown here come from a man aged 25 to 40 with Graves' ophthalmopathy. CDR3s include the opening cysteine and the closing phenylalanine or tryptophan. Each record gives: J gene, CDR3 length, V gene, clone size, D gene, CDR3 DNA, CDR3 protein. A D gene is named only where the DNA matches it firmly. Clone size is given for some rows only: seen once, a few or many times, or a class if the clone is expanded.

j_call: TRBJ1-5; cdr3_length: 15; v_call: TRBV2; clone_size: many; d_call: TRBD1; cdr3_nt: TGTGCCAGCAGTAGGACAGGGAGCCGCAATCAGCCCCAGCATTTT; cdr3_aa: CASSRTGSRNQPQHF
j_call: TRBJ2-7; cdr3_length: 14; v_call: TRBV29-1; clone_size: many; d_call: TRBD1; cdr3_nt: TGCAGCGGTGGGGGACAGGGGTTGGCCTACGAGCAGTACTTC; cdr3_aa: CSGGGQGLAYEQYF
j_call: TRBJ1-2; cdr3_length: 13; v_call: TRBV28; clone_size: many; d_call: -; cdr3_nt: TGTGCCAGCACCACCGCGGGGGGATATGGCTACACCTTC; cdr3_aa: CASTTAGGYGYTF
j_call: TRBJ2-2; cdr3_length: 15; v_call: TRBV27; clone_size: many; d_call: -; cdr3_nt: TGTGCCAGCAGTTTTACGGGGAATGGGGCCGGGGAGCTGTTTTTT; cdr3_aa: CASSFTGNGAGELFF
j_call: TRBJ2-5; cdr3_length: 15; v_call: TRBV7-2; clone_size: -; d_call: -; cdr3_nt: TGTGCCAGCAGCATCTCCGCGGGACTTTCAGAGACCCAGTACTTC; cdr3_aa: CASSISAGLSETQYF
j_call: TRBJ1-5; cdr3_length: 15; v_call: TRBV6-1; clone_size: many; d_call: TRBD1; cdr3_nt: TGTGCCAGCAGTGAATATCAGGGGGCGTACCAGCCCCAGCATTTT; cdr3_aa: CASSEYQGAYQPQHF
j_call: TRBJ2-7; cdr3_length: 16; v_call: TRBV7-8; clone_size: -; d_call: -; cdr3_nt: TGTGCCAGCAGCCCTCGAGTTCGCCCTGGGACCTACGAGCAGTACTTC; cdr3_aa: CASSPRVRPGTYEQYF
j_call: TRBJ2-7; cdr3_length: 16; v_call: TRBV12-3/TRBV12-4; clone_size: many; d_call: -; cdr3_nt: TGTGCCAGCAGTTTTCGACGCCCCGCCGGGAGATACGAGCAGTACTTC; cdr3_aa: CASSFRRPAGRYEQYF
j_call: TRBJ1-1; cdr3_length: 13; v_call: TRBV30; clone_size: many; d_call: -; cdr3_nt: TGTGCCTGGAGTGGGCAGGGGAACACTGAAGCTTTCTTT; cdr3_aa: CAWSGQGNTEAFF
j_call: TRBJ1-2; cdr3_length: 14; v_call: TRBV28; clone_size: many; d_call: -; cdr3_nt: TGTGCCAGCGGGGACGAAGGGGTATGGTATGGCTACACCTTC; cdr3_aa: CASGDEGVWYGYTF
j_call: TRBJ2-4; cdr3_length: 14; v_call: TRBV2; clone_size: many; d_call: TRBD2; cdr3_nt: TGTGCCAGCAACCCGGCTAGCGGCAAAAACATTCAGTACTTC; cdr3_aa: CASNPASGKNIQYF
j_call: TRBJ1-1; cdr3_length: 14; v_call: TRBV19; clone_size: -; d_call: TRBD1; cdr3_nt: TGTGCCAGTAGTACGGGGACAGCGAACACTGAAGCTTTCTTT; cdr3_aa: CASSTGTANTEAFF
j_call: TRBJ1-3; cdr3_length: 14; v_call: TRBV30; clone_size: many; d_call: -; cdr3_nt: TGTGCCTGGGCCCGGGTTAACTCTGGAAACACCATATATTTT; cdr3_aa: CAWARVNSGNTIYF
j_call: TRBJ2-7; cdr3_length: 13; v_call: TRBV3-1; clone_size: many; d_call: -; cdr3_nt: TGTGCCAGCAGCCAAGATCGGTCCTACGAGCAGTACTTC; cdr3_aa: CASSQDRSYEQYF
j_call: TRBJ2-5; cdr3_length: 13; v_call: TRBV6-1; clone_size: -; d_call: -; cdr3_nt: TGTGCCAGCAGTGAACTTCGCCAAGAGACCCAGTACTTC; cdr3_aa: CASSELRQETQYF
j_call: TRBJ1-2; cdr3_length: 12; v_call: TRBV12-3/TRBV12-4; clone_size: many; d_call: TRBD1; cdr3_nt: TGTGCCAGCAGGGACGGACAGGGTGGCTACACCTTC; cdr3_aa: CASRDGQGGYTF
j_call: TRBJ1-2; cdr3_length: 11; v_call: TRBV30; clone_size: many; d_call: -; cdr3_nt: TGTGCCTGGAGGGGTAACTATGGCTACACCTTC; cdr3_aa: CAWRGNYGYTF
j_call: TRBJ1-2; cdr3_length: 15; v_call: TRBV27; clone_size: many; d_call: -; cdr3_nt: TGTGCCAGCAGTTCCCAGGGCCGGGCCGGCTATGGCTACACCTTC; cdr3_aa: CASSSQGRAGYGYTF
j_call: TRBJ2-7; cdr3_length: 13; v_call: TRBV29-1; clone_size: -; d_call: -; cdr3_nt: TGCAGCGTTGAGCGACCGAATGGCCGCGAGCAGTACTTC; cdr3_aa: CSVERPNGREQYF
j_call: TRBJ2-4; cdr3_length: 14; v_call: TRBV6-2/TRBV6-3; clone_size: many; d_call: -; cdr3_nt: TGTGCCAGCAGTTACTCGAGGGCAGAAAACATTCAGTACTTC; cdr3_aa: CASSYSRAENIQYF
j_call: TRBJ2-5; cdr3_length: 14; v_call: TRBV27; clone_size: -; d_call: TRBD2; cdr3_nt: TGTGCCAGCAGCCGAGGACTAGCGGCCGGGACCCAGTACTTC; cdr3_aa: CASSRGLAAGTQYF
j_call: TRBJ1-1; cdr3_length: 13; v_call: TRBV7-8; clone_size: many; d_call: -; cdr3_nt: TGTGCCAGCAGCCGTGGGGGGGGCGTTGAAGCTTTCTTT; cdr3_aa: CASSRGGGVEAFF
j_call: TRBJ1-2; cdr3_length: 14; v_call: TRBV6-1; clone_size: -; d_call: -; cdr3_nt: TGTGCCAGCAGCCCTCGGACGCCGGATTATGGCTACACCTTC; cdr3_aa: CASSPRTPDYGYTF
j_call: TRBJ2-2; cdr3_length: 14; v_call: TRBV6-2/TRBV6-3; clone_size: many; d_call: -; cdr3_nt: TGTGCCAGCAGCCGATACGTTCGGTCCGGGGAGCTGTTTTTT; cdr3_aa: CASSRYVRSGELFF
j_call: TRBJ1-1; cdr3_length: 16; v_call: TRBV4-3; clone_size: many; d_call: TRBD1; cdr3_nt: TGCGCCAGCAGCCAGGGGACAGGGGTACCGAACACTGAAGCTTTCTTT; cdr3_aa: CASSQGTGVPNTEAFF
j_call: TRBJ2-5; cdr3_length: 15; v_call: TRBV6-5; clone_size: many; d_call: TRBD2; cdr3_nt: TGTGCCAGCAGTTACTCGGGGCGGGAGTTAGAGACCCAGTACTTC; cdr3_aa: CASSYSGRELETQYF
j_call: TRBJ2-5; cdr3_length: 16; v_call: TRBV20-1; clone_size: -; d_call: TRBD2; cdr3_nt: TGCAGTGCTAGTGGCCAGCGGGAGGGCCTCGCTGAGACCCAGTACTTC; cdr3_aa: CSASGQREGLAETQYF
j_call: TRBJ2-7; cdr3_length: 17; v_call: TRBV12-3/TRBV12-4; clone_size: many; d_call: TRBD2; cdr3_nt: TGTGCCAGCAGTTTGTTCGGGAGGGGGTCTTTTTGGAACGAGCAGTACTTC; cdr3_aa: CASSLFGRGSFWNEQYF
j_call: TRBJ2-7; cdr3_length: 20; v_call: TRBV7-4; clone_size: many; d_call: TRBD1; cdr3_nt: TGTGCCAGCAGCACCTACCCGGTTGACAGGGCACCCAATTTAACCTACGAGCAGTACTTC; cdr3_aa: CASSTYPVDRAPNLTYEQYF
j_call: TRBJ1-2; cdr3_length: 14; v_call: TRBV7-2; clone_size: many; d_call: TRBD1; cdr3_nt: TGTGCCAGCAGCACCCCAGGGGGCTTCTGGGGCTACACCTTC; cdr3_aa: CASSTPGGFWGYTF
j_call: TRBJ2-7; cdr3_length: 13; v_call: TRBV27; clone_size: many; d_call: TRBD2; cdr3_nt: TGTGCCAGCAGTTACCGGGGGGTATTCGAGCAGTACTTC; cdr3_aa: CASSYRGVFEQYF
j_call: TRBJ2-2; cdr3_length: 13; v_call: TRBV18; clone_size: many; d_call: -; cdr3_nt: TGTGCCAGCTCACCAGCGAGCACCGGGGAGCTGTTTTTT; cdr3_aa: CASSPASTGELFF
j_call: TRBJ2-4; cdr3_length: 18; v_call: TRBV4-1; clone_size: many; d_call: -; cdr3_nt: TGCGCCAGCAGCCAAGTAGGGACCGCAGATATAGCCAAAAACATTCAGTACTTC; cdr3_aa: CASSQVGTADIAKNIQYF
j_call: TRBJ1-1; cdr3_length: 16; v_call: TRBV11-2; clone_size: -; d_call: -; cdr3_nt: TGCGCCAGCAGCCCGCCGGCACGGAGCCCGAACACTGAAGCTTTCTTT; cdr3_aa: CASSPPARSPNTEAFF
j_call: TRBJ2-7; cdr3_length: 13; v_call: TRBV7-2; clone_size: -; d_call: TRBD1; cdr3_nt: TGTGCCAGCCAGAAGGACAGGTTCGACGAGCAGTACTTC; cdr3_aa: CASQKDRFDEQYF
j_call: TRBJ1-1; cdr3_length: 13; v_call: TRBV6-2/TRBV6-3; clone_size: -; d_call: -; cdr3_nt: TGTGCCAGCAGCACTCAGTGGGACACTGAAGCTTTCTTT; cdr3_aa: CASSTQWDTEAFF
j_call: TRBJ2-7; cdr3_length: 14; v_call: TRBV7-8; clone_size: -; d_call: TRBD2; cdr3_nt: TGTGCCAGCAGCACCCCGAGCGGGAGCTACGAGCAGTACTTC; cdr3_aa: CASSTPSGSYEQYF
j_call: TRBJ2-6; cdr3_length: 19; v_call: TRBV27; clone_size: many; d_call: TRBD1; cdr3_nt: TGTGCCAGCAGTTCCAACCGAGGGACAGGGAGCTCTGGGGCCAACGTCCTGACTTTC; cdr3_aa: CASSSNRGTGSSGANVLTF
j_call: TRBJ1-6; cdr3_length: 13; v_call: TRBV5-1; clone_size: -; d_call: -; cdr3_nt: TGCGCCAGCAGCTTGGATTGGATTTCACCCCTCCACTTT; cdr3_aa: CASSLDWISPLHF
j_call: TRBJ2-7; cdr3_length: 17; v_call: TRBV6-5; clone_size: few; d_call: -; cdr3_nt: TGTGCCAGCAGTTACTCGGGTGGCGGGTTTAGCTCCTACGAGCAGTACTTC; cdr3_aa: CASSYSGGGFSSYEQYF
j_call: TRBJ2-7; cdr3_length: 15; v_call: TRBV15; clone_size: many; d_call: -; cdr3_nt: TGTGCCACCAGCAGGGCCCTGGAGGGGAGTAACGAGCAGTACTTC; cdr3_aa: CATSRALEGSNEQYF
j_call: TRBJ1-1; cdr3_length: 12; v_call: TRBV15; clone_size: -; d_call: -; cdr3_nt: TGTGCCACCAGCGGACGGGGCACTGAAGCTTTCTTT; cdr3_aa: CATSGRGTEAFF
j_call: TRBJ2-7; cdr3_length: 14; v_call: TRBV7-2; clone_size: many; d_call: -; cdr3_nt: TGTGCCAGCAGCTCAGGACAGACCCGCTACGAGCAGTACTTC; cdr3_aa: CASSSGQTRYEQYF
j_call: TRBJ2-7; cdr3_length: 14; v_call: TRBV28; clone_size: many; d_call: TRBD2; cdr3_nt: TGTGCCAGCAGTCAAAGCGGGAGGTTGTACGAGCAGTACTTC; cdr3_aa: CASSQSGRLYEQYF
j_call: TRBJ2-7; cdr3_length: 13; v_call: TRBV11-2; clone_size: many; d_call: -; cdr3_nt: TGTGCCAGCAGCTTGGGCGAACCCGGCGAGCAGTACTTC; cdr3_aa: CASSLGEPGEQYF
j_call: TRBJ2-5; cdr3_length: 14; v_call: TRBV29-1; clone_size: -; d_call: TRBD2; cdr3_nt: TGCAGCGCCATGACTAGCGGGCCCCAAGAGACCCAGTACTTC; cdr3_aa: CSAMTSGPQETQYF